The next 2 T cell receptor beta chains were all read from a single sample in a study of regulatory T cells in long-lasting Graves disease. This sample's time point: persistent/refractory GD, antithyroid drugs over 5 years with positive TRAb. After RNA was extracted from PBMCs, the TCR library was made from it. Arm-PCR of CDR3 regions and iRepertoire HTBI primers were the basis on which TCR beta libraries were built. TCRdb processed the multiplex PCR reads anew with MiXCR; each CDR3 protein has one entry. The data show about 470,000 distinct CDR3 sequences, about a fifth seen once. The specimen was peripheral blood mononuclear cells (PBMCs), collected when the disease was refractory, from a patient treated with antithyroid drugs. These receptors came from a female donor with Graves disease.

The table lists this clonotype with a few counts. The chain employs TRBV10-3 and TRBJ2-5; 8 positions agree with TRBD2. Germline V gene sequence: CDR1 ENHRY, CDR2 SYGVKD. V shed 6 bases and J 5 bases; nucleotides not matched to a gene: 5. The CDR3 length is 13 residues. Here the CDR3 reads CAISSGGGETQYF. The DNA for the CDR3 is TGTGCCATCAGCAGCGGGGGAGGGGAGACCCAGTACTTC.

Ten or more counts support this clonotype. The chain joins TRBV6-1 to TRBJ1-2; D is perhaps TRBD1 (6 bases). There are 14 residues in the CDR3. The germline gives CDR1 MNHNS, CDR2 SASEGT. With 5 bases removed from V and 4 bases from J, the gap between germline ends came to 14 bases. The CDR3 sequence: CASSNQGIGYGYTF. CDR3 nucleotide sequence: TGTGCCAGCAGTAATCAGGGGATCGGCTATGGCTACACCTTC.